Following are 32 T cell receptor beta chains from one sample sequenced in a study of blood T cell repertoires in COVID-19. Using immunoSEQ multiplex PCR, the repertoire was profiled, and TCRdb retains in-frame clones only, with some absent. Seen here are some 150,000 clones, 70% to 90% observed once, and the top ten hold 2.5% to 3%. Specimen: peripheral blood. These receptors were taken from a man aged 50 to 60 with acute or convalescent COVID-19.

The chain links TRBV6-5 to TRBJ1-2; no clear D gene. Trimming shortened V by 4 bases and J by 3 bases, and 9 bases separated the two germline ends. CDR3 length equals 13 residues. Per germline, CDR1 MNHEY and CDR2 SVGAGI. CDR3 region: CASSSGMDYGYTF. The CDR3, as DNA: TGTGCCAGCAGTTCGGGGATGGACTATGGCTACACCTTC.

This clone has just one count. The chain is built from TRBV10-2 and TRBJ1-1; D not certain. The CDR3 length is 13 residues. The V and J ends lost 3 bases and 0 bases respectively, with 5 bases between them. Germline CDR1 is WSHSY and CDR2 is SAAADI. The CDR3 is CASSDQVNTEAFF. In DNA form, the CDR3 reads TGCGCCAGCAGTGATCAGGTGAACACTGAAGCTTTCTTT.

V gene TRBV2 combines with J gene TRBJ1-2; a weak D match, TRBD1 (6 bases). The CDR3 sequence is 15 residues long. V shed 7 bases and J shed 5 bases, with 20 bases lying between them. CDR1 and CDR2 from the germline V gene are SNHLY and FYNNEI. The CDR3 here is CASIRSGGAFYGYTF. The CDR3 nucleotides read TGTGCCAGCATCCGATCCGGGGGGGCGTTTTATGGCTACACCTTC.

A single count supports this clone. The chain uses TRBV5-1 and TRBJ1-4; D gene unclear. The CDR3 extends over 14 amino acids. V lost 2 bases and J lost 8, with 13 bases in between. CDR1 is SGHRS and CDR2 is YFSETQ in the germline V gene. The CDR3 nucleotides are TGCGCCAGCAGCTTCGAGACCAGGAACGAAAAACTGTTTTTT. It is translated as CASSFETRNEKLFF.

The rearrangement joins TRBV5-8 to TRBJ1-2; D is possibly TRBD1 (5 bases). The CDR3 spans 11 residues. Germline CDR1 and CDR2: SGHTS and YDEGEE. V lost 7 bases, J lost 4 bases, and 8 bases lay in between. The CDR3 is CASYRLYGYTF. The CDR3 nucleotides are TGTGCCAGCTACAGGCTCTATGGCTACACCTTC. The full variable domain, rest sourced from reference TRBV5-8 and TRBJ1-2, is EAGVTQSPTHLIKTRGQQATLRCSPISGHTSVYWYQQALGLGLQFLLWYDEGEERNRGNFPPRFSGRQFPNYSSELNVNALELEDSALYLCASYRLYGYTFGSGTRLTVV.

J is TRBJ1-5 and V is TRBV28, with D unresolved. The germline V and J ends were trimmed by 5 bases and 6 bases, with 8 bases remaining between them. This CDR3 comprises 12 residues. Germline lookup yields CDR1 MDHEN and CDR2 SYDVKM. CDR3 DNA: TGTGCCAGCAGTGTCAGGATTCAGCCCCAGCATTTT. This codes for CASSVRIQPQHF.

V is TRBV10-3 and J is TRBJ2-1; 8 nucleotides align to TRBD2. From germline, CDR1 is ENHRY and CDR2 SYGVKD. CDR3 length: 13 residues. Trimming removed 10 bases from V and 7 bases from J; junction bases left unmatched: 9. CDR3 bases: TGTGCCACCGGGGGGGAGCCGGGTAATGAGCAGTTCTTC. Its translation: CATGGEPGNEQFF.

Points on this clone: Other DNA sequences in this specimen translate into the identical CDR3. V is TRBV5-1 and J is TRBJ1-1; TRBD1 matches at 8 bases. CDR1 and CDR2 (germline): SGHRS, YFSETQ. The CDR3 is 14 amino acids. J was trimmed by 1 base and V by 4 bases; bases with no gene match: 3. For the CDR3, the DNA is TGCGCCAGCAGCCTGACAGGGGCGAACACTGAAGCTTTCTTT. This encodes CASSLTGANTEAFF.

The chain carries TRBV21-1 and TRBJ2-7; TRBD1 reflects the table's D call only, with no check against the DNA. TRBV21-1 is shown as a pseudogene. There are 14 residues in the CDR3. In DNA form, the CDR3 reads TGTGCCAGCAGCAAAACCAGGGGGCTATGCGAGCAGTACTTC. As protein: CASSKTRGLCEQYF.

V and J are TRBV19 and TRBJ2-5; TRBD2 agrees at 13 bases. Germline values: CDR1 LNHDA, CDR2 SQIVND (reference sequence). The CDR3 extends over 15 amino acids. V trimming: 7 bases; J trimming: 5 bases; junction bases outside the gene matches: 7. CDR3 loop: CASTPGLAGPETQYF. CDR3 nucleotide sequence: TGTGCCAGTACCCCGGGACTAGCGGGGCCGGAGACCCAGTACTTC.

V is TRBV7-8 and J is TRBJ2-4, with D unclear. Germline CDR1 SGHVS, CDR2 FQNEAQ. The V end lost 2 bases, the J end lost 0 bases, and 11 bases lay between the germline ends. The CDR3 sequence is 16 residues long. CDR3: CASSLSRILAKNIQYF. CDR3 nucleotide sequence: TGTGCCAGCAGCTTATCCAGAATATTAGCCAAAAACATTCAGTACTTC.

V gene TRBV14 combines with J gene TRBJ1-2, with 9 bases fitting TRBD1. The germline CDR1 and CDR2 sequences are SGHDN and FVKESK. The V and J ends lost 6 bases and 7 bases, in that order; junction bases with no gene match: 6. The CDR3 has 13 amino acids. The CDR3 is CASRTTGGIGYTF. CDR3 sequence (DNA): TGTGCCAGCAGGACAACAGGGGGCATTGGCTACACCTTC. The full variable domain, rest sourced from reference TRBV14 and TRBJ1-2, is EAGVTQFPSHSVIEKGQTVTLRCDPISGHDNLYWYRRVMGKEIKFLLHFVKESKQDESGMPNNRFLAERTGGTYSTLKVQPAELEDSGVYFCASRTTGGIGYTFGSGTRLTVV.

This clone has just a few counts. The CDR3 region is CASSQHLNTEAFF. In DNA form, the CDR3 reads TGTGCCAGCAGCCAACACCTGAACACTGAAGCTTTCTTT. The chain employs TRBV7-3 and TRBJ1-1; the D is unclear. CDR3 length: 13 amino acids. Trimming removed 5 bases from V and 0 bases from J, with 7 bases in between. Germline CDR1 is SGHTA and CDR2 is FQGTGA. The full variable domain, with the rest looked up from reference TRBV7-3 and TRBJ1-1, is GAGVSQTPSNKVTEKGKYVELRCDPISGHTALYWYRQSLGQGPEFLIYFQGTGAADDSGLPNDRFFAVRPEGSVSTLKIQRTERGDSAVYLCASSQHLNTEAFFGQGTRLTVV.

The J gene is TRBJ1-1, the V gene TRBV5-1; D not resolved. The CDR3 covers 13 residues. The V end was cut by 0 bases, the J end by 6 bases, with 9 bases between. Germline V gene data show CDR1 as SGHRS and CDR2 as YFSETQ. The CDR3 DNA follows: TGCGCCAGCAGCTTGGAGTCTAGGTCTGAAGCTTTCTTT. It translates to CASSLESRSEAFF. Drawing the rest from reference TRBV5-1 and TRBJ1-1, the complete variable domain is KAGVTQTPRYLIKTRGQQVTLSCSPISGHRSVSWYQQTPGQGLQFLFEYFSETQRNKGNFPGRFSGRQFSNSRSEMNVSTLELGDSALYLCASSLESRSEAFFGQGTRLTVV.

This chain uses TRBV13 with TRBJ1-4; 7 bases are shared with TRBD1. Per the germline V gene, CDR1 is PRHDT and CDR2 is FYEKMQ (reference sequence). The CDR3 consists of 14 residues. V was pared by 4 bases and J by 8 bases, with 7 bases of the junction left unmatched. The CDR3 DNA follows: TGTGCCAGCAGCTCCCGACAGGGACGAGAAAAACTGTTTTTT. Encoded protein: CASSSRQGREKLFF. Combining the CDR3 with reference TRBV13 and TRBJ1-4 gives the whole variable domain AAGVIQSPRHLIKEKRETATLKCYPIPRHDTVYWYQQGPGQDPQFLISFYEKMQSDKGSIPDRFSAQQFSDYHSELNMSSLELGDSALYFCASSSRQGREKLFFGSGTQLSVL.

This chain joins TRBV10-2 and TRBJ2-5, with 7 bases aligning to TRBD2. J gave up 2 bases and V 7 bases, and 4 bases lay outside the gene matches. Germline CDR1 WSHSY, CDR2 SAAADI. The CDR3 has 13 amino acids. This CDR3 reads CASTWGGQETQYF. For the CDR3, the DNA is TGCGCCAGCACTTGGGGGGGGCAAGAGACCCAGTACTTC.

A note on this clone: At the DNA level, this CDR3 is encoded by other sequences in the same sample as well. This sequence joins TRBV5-1 and TRBJ2-3, with 7 bases aligning to TRBD1. The CDR3 has 16 residues. Trimming took 0 bases from V and 3 from J; bases not matched to a gene: 7. CDR1 and CDR2 from the germline V gene are SGHRS and YFSETQ. The DNA for the CDR3 is TGCGCCAGCAGCTTGGCCGGGGCAGGGGGAACAGATACGCAGTATTTT. Protein: CASSLAGAGGTDTQYF. Full variable domain (rest looked up from reference TRBV5-1 and TRBJ2-3): KAGVTQTPRYLIKTRGQQVTLSCSPISGHRSVSWYQQTPGQGLQFLFEYFSETQRNKGNFPGRFSGRQFSNSRSEMNVSTLELGDSALYLCASSLAGAGGTDTQYFGPGTRLTVL.

This chain joins TRBV28 and TRBJ2-7, with 13 positions matching TRBD2. The CDR3 is 17 residues long. Germline CDR1 is MDHEN and CDR2 is SYDVKM. The V and J ends lost 7 bases and 0 bases, in that order; junction bases with no gene match: 9. CDR3 loop: CASIWTSGGGGSYEQYF. The DNA of the CDR3 is TGTGCCAGCATTTGGACTAGCGGGGGAGGGGGCTCCTACGAGCAGTACTTC.

J is TRBJ2-7 and V is TRBV10-1; 8 bases fit TRBD1. Losses at the gene ends were 3 bases for V and 0 bases for J; bases not matched to a gene: 4. CDR3 length: 15 amino acids. The germline V gene encodes CDR1 WNHNN and CDR2 SYGVQD (reference sequence). CDR3 sequence: CASSDVTGGSYEQYF. CDR3 bases: TGCGCCAGCAGTGATGTTACAGGGGGCTCCTACGAGCAGTACTTC.

This chain connects TRBV6-6 to TRBJ1-5; TRBD1 agrees at 7 bases. The ends lost 5 bases at V and 0 bases at J; junction bases unmatched: 7. Germline V CDR1 and CDR2: MNHNY, SVGAGI (reference sequence). This CDR3 region has 16 residues. The CDR3 loop reads CASSGRQGPSNQPQHF. Here the CDR3 DNA reads TGTGCCAGCAGTGGGAGACAGGGACCTAGCAATCAGCCCCAGCATTTT.

The rearrangement joins TRBV25-1 to TRBJ2-7; D is unclear. Trimming took 4 bases from V and 6 from J, leaving 13 bases between them. CDR1 and CDR2 from the germline V gene are MGHDK and SYGVNS. The CDR3 runs 13 residues. The CDR3 is CASSVLRGTEQYF. CDR3 in DNA: TGTGCCAGCAGTGTCCTGAGAGGTACCGAGCAGTACTTC.

The chain is built from TRBV6-6 and TRBJ1-2, with D tentatively TRBD1 (5 bases). The CDR3 sequence is 12 residues long. CDR1 MNHNY and CDR2 SVGAGI come from the germline V gene (reference sequence). V was pared by 6 bases and J by 6 bases, with 11 bases between. This chain's CDR3 is CASRSGGDGYTF. The DNA for the CDR3 is TGTGCCAGCAGGTCGGGAGGGGATGGCTACACCTTC.

In DNA form, the CDR3 reads TGTGCCAGCAGTCTGGGCCAGGGGGCAAACGGGGAGCTGTTTTTT. This gives the protein CASSLGQGANGELFF. The chain is built from TRBV11-2 and TRBJ2-2; 8 nucleotides agree with TRBD1. CDR1 SGHAT and CDR2 FQNNGV come from the germline V gene. Trimming at V came to 6 bases and at J to 7 bases, leaving 10 bases not matched to a gene. The CDR3 totals 15 residues.

The chain is built from TRBV6-5 and TRBJ2-7; 7 bases match TRBD1. This CDR3 region has 16 residues. V trimming: 0 bases; J trimming: 1 base; junction bases outside the gene matches: 6. CDR1 and CDR2 (germline): MNHEY, SVGAGI. The CDR3 reads CASSYSPGGRSYEQYF. The CDR3 DNA reads TGTGCCAGCAGTTACTCTCCAGGGGGTCGGTCCTACGAGCAGTACTTC.

Written as DNA, the CDR3 is TGTGCCAGCAGCCCAAGGGACATTTACGAGCAGTACTTC. Encoded protein: CASSPRDIYEQYF. The chain joins TRBV7-9 to TRBJ2-7; a possible D gene is TRBD1 (6 bases). The CDR3 length is 13 residues. Germline CDR1 reads SEHNR; CDR2 reads FQNEAQ (reference sequence). V was trimmed by 5 bases and J by 4 bases, leaving 12 bases between them.

The chain joins TRBV4-2 to TRBJ2-7; D is uncertain. This CDR3 has 13 residues. V was clipped by 0 bases and J by 2 bases, with 5 bases between them. Germline V gene sequence: CDR1 LGHNA, CDR2 YNFKEQ. The CDR3 nucleotides are TGTGCCAGCAGCCAAGACTTAACCTACGAGCAGTACTTC. Residues: CASSQDLTYEQYF.

The chain is built from TRBV20-1 and TRBJ2-1; maybe TRBD2 (5 bases). Germline assignment: CDR1 DFQATT and CDR2 SNEGSKA (reference sequence). With 3 bases removed from V and 1 base from J, the gap between germline ends came to 10 bases. The CDR3 runs 14 residues. The CDR3: CSASRGLSYNEQFF. Here the CDR3 DNA reads TGCAGTGCTAGTCGGGGATTATCCTACAATGAGCAGTTCTTC.

This chain joins TRBV13 and TRBJ2-5; weak D call: TRBD1 (6 bases). Germline V gene data show CDR1 as PRHDT and CDR2 as FYEKMQ (reference sequence). Trimming took off 4 bases at V and 5 bases at J, with 17 bases between the two ends. The CDR3 is 15 residues long. CDR3 sequence (DNA): TGTGCCAGCAGCTCCCAAGACAGGCAGCCGGAGACCCAGTACTTC. Translating gives CASSSQDRQPETQYF.

CDR3 in amino acids: CASSAQGRNTEAFF. The CDR3 bases are TGTGCCAGCAGCGCGCAGGGTAGGAACACTGAAGCTTTCTTT. The rearrangement uses TRBV11-2 and TRBJ1-1; possible D gene TRBD1, 5 bases. Deletions cut 5 bases from V and 1 base from J, with 11 bases between. Germline lookup yields CDR1 SGHAT and CDR2 FQNNGV. The CDR3 has 14 amino acids.

The gene calls are TRBV21-1 and TRBJ1-2; the table's D gene call, TRBD1, was not cross checked with the DNA. TRBV21-1 is a pseudogene. The CDR3 is 17 residues long. The CDR3 is CASSLRGTGGNSYGYTF. The CDR3 region has the DNA TGTGCCAGCAGCCTTAGGGGGACAGGGGGAAATAGCTATGGCTACACCTTC.

The chain combines TRBV7-9 with TRBJ2-7; D is possibly TRBD1 (6 bases). Trimming stripped 2 bases from V and 0 bases from J, with 8 bases between. The CDR3 length is 14 residues. CDR1 and CDR2 from the germline V gene are SEHNR and FQNEAQ (reference sequence). CDR3 coding DNA: TGTGCCAGCAGCTTACAGGGGAGCTCCTACGAGCAGTACTTC. It translates to CASSLQGSSYEQYF.

The genes are TRBV12-3 or TRBV12-4 and TRBJ1-2, with D tentatively TRBD1 (6 bases). V was trimmed by 8 bases and J by 3 bases, leaving 10 bases between them. The CDR3 extends over 12 amino acids. CDR3 loop: CASRSGDYGYTF. The CDR3 DNA reads as TGTGCCAGCCGATCAGGGGACTATGGCTACACCTTC.